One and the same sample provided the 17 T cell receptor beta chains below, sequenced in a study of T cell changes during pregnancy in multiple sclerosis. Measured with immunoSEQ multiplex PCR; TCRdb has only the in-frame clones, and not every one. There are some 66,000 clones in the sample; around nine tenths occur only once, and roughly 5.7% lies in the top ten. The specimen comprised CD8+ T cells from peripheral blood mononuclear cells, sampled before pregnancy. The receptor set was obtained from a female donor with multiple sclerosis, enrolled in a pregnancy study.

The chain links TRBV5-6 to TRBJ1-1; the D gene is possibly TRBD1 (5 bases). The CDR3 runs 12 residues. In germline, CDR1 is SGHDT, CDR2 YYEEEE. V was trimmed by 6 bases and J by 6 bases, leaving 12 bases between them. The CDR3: CASNSGGAEAFF. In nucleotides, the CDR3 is TGTGCCAGCAACTCTGGGGGGGCTGAAGCTTTCTTT. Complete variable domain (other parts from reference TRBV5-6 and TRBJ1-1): DAGVTQSPTHLIKTRGQQVTLRCSPKSGHDTVSWYQQALGQGPQFIFQYYEEEERQRGNFPDRFSGHQFPNYSSELNVNALLLGDSALYLCASNSGGAEAFFGQGTRLTVV.

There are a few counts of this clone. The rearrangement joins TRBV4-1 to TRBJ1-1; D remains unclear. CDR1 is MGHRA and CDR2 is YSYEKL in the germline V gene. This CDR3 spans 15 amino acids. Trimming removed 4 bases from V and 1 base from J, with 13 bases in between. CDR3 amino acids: CASSPSPGENTEAFF. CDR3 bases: TGCGCCAGCAGCCCTTCTCCCGGGGAGAACACTGAAGCTTTCTTT.

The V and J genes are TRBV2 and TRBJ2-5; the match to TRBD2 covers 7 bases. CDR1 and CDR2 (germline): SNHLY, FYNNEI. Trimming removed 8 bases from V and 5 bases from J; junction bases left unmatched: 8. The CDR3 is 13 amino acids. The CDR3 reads CASLTGGLETQYF. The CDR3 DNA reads TGTGCCAGCTTAACGGGGGGACTGGAGACCCAGTACTTC.

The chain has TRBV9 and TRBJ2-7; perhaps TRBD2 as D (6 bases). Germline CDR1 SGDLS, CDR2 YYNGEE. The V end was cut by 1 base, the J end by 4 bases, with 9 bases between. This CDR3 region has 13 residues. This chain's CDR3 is CASSVQEGYEQYF. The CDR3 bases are TGTGCCAGCAGCGTACAGGAGGGTTACGAGCAGTACTTC.

CDR3 residues: CASSARTSGGALDEQFF. The CDR3 DNA follows: TGTGCCAGCAGCGCCCGGACTAGCGGGGGGGCCCTTGATGAGCAGTTCTTC. The chain couples TRBV7-2 to TRBJ2-1; the match to TRBD2 covers 15 bases. The germline CDR1 and CDR2 sequences are SGHTA and FQGNSA. The CDR3 has 17 amino acids. V lost 5 bases, J lost 8 bases, and 10 bases stayed unmatched.

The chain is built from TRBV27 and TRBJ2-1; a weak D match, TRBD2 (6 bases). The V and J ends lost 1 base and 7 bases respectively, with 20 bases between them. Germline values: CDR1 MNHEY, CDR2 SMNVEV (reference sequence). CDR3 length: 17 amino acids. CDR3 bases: TGTGCCAGCAGTTTATTCACCGGGGGACCCTACTATAATGAGCAGTTCTTC. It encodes CASSLFTGGPYYNEQFF.

In DNA, the CDR3 is TGCGCCAGCAGCTCGACCCCGGAGGGTACGCAGTATTTT. Protein product: CASSSTPEGTQYF. The V call is TRBV5-1, the J call TRBJ2-3, with D perhaps TRBD2 (6 bases). Trimming took 3 bases from V and 8 from J, leaving 13 bases between them. In germline, CDR1 is SGHRS, CDR2 YFSETQ. This CDR3 has 13 residues.

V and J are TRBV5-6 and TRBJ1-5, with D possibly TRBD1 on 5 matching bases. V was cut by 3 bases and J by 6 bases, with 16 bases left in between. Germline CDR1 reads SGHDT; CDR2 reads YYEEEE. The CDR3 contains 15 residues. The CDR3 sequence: CASSYLLDSVQPQHF. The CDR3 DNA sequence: TGTGCCAGCAGCTACTTACTCGACAGCGTTCAGCCCCAGCATTTT. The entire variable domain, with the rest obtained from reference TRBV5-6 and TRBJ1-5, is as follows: DAGVTQSPTHLIKTRGQQVTLRCSPKSGHDTVSWYQQALGQGPQFIFQYYEEEERQRGNFPDRFSGHQFPNYSSELNVNALLLGDSALYLCASSYLLDSVQPQHFGDGTRLSIL.

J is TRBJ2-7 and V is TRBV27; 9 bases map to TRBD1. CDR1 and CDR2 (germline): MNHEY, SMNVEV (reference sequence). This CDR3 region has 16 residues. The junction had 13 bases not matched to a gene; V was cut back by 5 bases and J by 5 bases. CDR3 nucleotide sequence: TGTGCCAGCAGTCAAGGGCCGGGACAGGGAAATCACGAGCAGTACTTC. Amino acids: CASSQGPGQGNHEQYF.

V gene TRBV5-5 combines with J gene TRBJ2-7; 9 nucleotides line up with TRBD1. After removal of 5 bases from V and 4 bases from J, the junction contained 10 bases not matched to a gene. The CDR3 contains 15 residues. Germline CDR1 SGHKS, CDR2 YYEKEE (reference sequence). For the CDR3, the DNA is TGTGCCAGCAGAACGGGGACAGGGCTCCTGTACGAGCAGTACTTC. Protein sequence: CASRTGTGLLYEQYF.

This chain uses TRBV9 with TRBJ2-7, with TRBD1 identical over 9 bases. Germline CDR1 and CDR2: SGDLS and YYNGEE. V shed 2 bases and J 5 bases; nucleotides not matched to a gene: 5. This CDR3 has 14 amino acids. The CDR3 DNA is TGTGCCAGCAGCGTCAGGGACAGGGACGACGAGCAGTACTTC. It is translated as CASSVRDRDDEQYF.

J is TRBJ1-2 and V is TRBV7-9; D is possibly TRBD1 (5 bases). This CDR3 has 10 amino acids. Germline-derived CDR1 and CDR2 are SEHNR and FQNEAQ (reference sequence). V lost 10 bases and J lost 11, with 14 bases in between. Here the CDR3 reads CATDLRAYTF. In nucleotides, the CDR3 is TGTGCCACTGACCTCAGGGCTTACACCTTC.

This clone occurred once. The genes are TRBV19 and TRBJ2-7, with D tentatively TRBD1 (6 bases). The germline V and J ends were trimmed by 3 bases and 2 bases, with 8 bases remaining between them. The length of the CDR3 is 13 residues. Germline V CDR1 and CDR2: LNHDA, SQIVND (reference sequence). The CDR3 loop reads CASSIGTTYEQYF. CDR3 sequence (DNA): TGTGCCAGTAGTATCGGGACAACCTACGAGCAGTACTTC.

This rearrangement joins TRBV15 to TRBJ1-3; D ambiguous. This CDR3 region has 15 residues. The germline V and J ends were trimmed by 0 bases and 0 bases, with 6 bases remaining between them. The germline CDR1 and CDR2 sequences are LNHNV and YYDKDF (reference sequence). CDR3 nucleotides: TGTGCCACCAGCAGAGATCGGGGCTCTGGAAACACCATATATTTT. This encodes CATSRDRGSGNTIYF.

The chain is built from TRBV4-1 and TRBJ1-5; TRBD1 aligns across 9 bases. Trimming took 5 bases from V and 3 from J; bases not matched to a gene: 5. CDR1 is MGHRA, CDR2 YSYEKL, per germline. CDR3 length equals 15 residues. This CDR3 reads CASSRDRATNQPQHF. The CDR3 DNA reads TGCGCCAGCAGCAGGGACAGGGCGACCAATCAGCCCCAGCATTTT.

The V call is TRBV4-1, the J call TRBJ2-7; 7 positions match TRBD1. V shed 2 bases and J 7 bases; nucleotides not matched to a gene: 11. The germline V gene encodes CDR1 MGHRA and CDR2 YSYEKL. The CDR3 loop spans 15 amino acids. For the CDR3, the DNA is TGCGCCAGCAGCCAACCGACAGGGTCCCTCCAGGAGCAGTACTTC. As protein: CASSQPTGSLQEQYF.

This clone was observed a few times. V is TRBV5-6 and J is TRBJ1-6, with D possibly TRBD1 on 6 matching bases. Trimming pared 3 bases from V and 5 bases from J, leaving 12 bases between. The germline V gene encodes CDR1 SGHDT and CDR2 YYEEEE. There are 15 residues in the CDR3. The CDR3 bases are TGTGCCAGCAGCTGGGGGGGCAGCAATAATTCACCCCTCCACTTT. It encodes CASSWGGSNNSPLHF. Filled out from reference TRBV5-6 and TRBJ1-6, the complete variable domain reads DAGVTQSPTHLIKTRGQQVTLRCSPKSGHDTVSWYQQALGQGPQFIFQYYEEEERQRGNFPDRFSGHQFPNYSSELNVNALLLGDSALYLCASSWGGSNNSPLHFGNGTRLTVT.